This T cell receptor beta chain was recorded in a study of OX40 agonist ivuxolimab in advanced cancers. Overall study context: The dose-escalation cohort had hepatocellular carcinoma, melanoma, renal cell or head and neck cancer.

Autoimmune disease history or systemic immunosuppression meant exclusion. CDR1 and CDR2 (germline): PRHDT, FYEKMQ (reference sequence). The CDR3 is made up of 14 amino acids. The J segment lost 1 base and the V segment lost 2 bases, leaving 1 base of the junction unmatched. Sequenced by immunoSEQ multiplex PCR; TCRdb stores in-frame clones only, minus some. This table has about 41,000 clones, 70% to 80% appearing once. The receptor was derived from an adult with an advanced solid tumor such as melanoma, head and neck, liver or kidney cancer. The sequences come from CD4+ or CD8+ T cells sorted from blood, collected in a trial of the OX40 agonist ivuxolimab. The V call is TRBV13, the J call TRBJ1-1, with 7 bases lining up with TRBD1. For the CDR3, the DNA is TGTGCCAGCAGCTTAAGACAGGGGAACACTGAAGCTTTCTTT. This gives the protein CASSLRQGNTEAFF.